The TCR beta chain described here comes from a study of blood T cell repertoires in COVID-19. On the study more broadly: Sites in the United States, Italy and Spain provided acute and convalescent COVID-19 samples. The analysed material was cDNA or gDNA that came from T cells, B-cell-depleted T cells, or PBMCs.

In the study's own analysis: Reference gene primers were amplified, and this amplification served to estimate nucleated cell counts. The method was immunoSEQ multiplex PCR; TCRdb's version includes in-frame clones alone and lacks a portion of them. D and trimming come from the DNA, and the V and J calls and clone size come from that table. The sample includes about 390,000 clones, over 75% seen only once; the top ten take roughly 2.1%. V shed 3 bases, J shed 5 bases, and the junction held 5 bases outside the gene matches. The CDR3 contains 14 residues. CDR1 is MNHNY, CDR2 SVGAGI, per germline (reference sequence). Seattle patient enrollment occurred during active infection, with longitudinal follow-up thereafter.

The chain links TRBV6-6 to TRBJ1-2; the match to TRBD1 covers 8 bases. Material: peripheral blood. This TCR was recovered from a woman aged 60-75 years with COVID-19, enrolled during active disease. This chain's CDR3 is CASSYTGGWYGYTF. The DNA for the CDR3 is TGTGCCAGCAGTTATACAGGGGGATGGTATGGCTACACCTTC.